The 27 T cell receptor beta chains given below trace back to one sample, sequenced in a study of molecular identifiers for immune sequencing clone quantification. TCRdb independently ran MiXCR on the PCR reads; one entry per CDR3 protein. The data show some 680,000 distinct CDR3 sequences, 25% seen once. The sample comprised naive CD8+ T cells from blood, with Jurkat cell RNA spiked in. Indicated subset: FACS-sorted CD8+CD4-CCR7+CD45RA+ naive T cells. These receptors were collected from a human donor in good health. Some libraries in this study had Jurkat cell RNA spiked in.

The CDR3 loop is CASSGTRGDSGNTIYF. CDR3 nucleotides: TGTGCCAGCAGCGGAACCAGGGGAGACTCTGGAAACACCATATATTTT. The V call is TRBV3-1, the J call TRBJ1-3; D might be TRBD1 (6 bases). Trimming took off 5 bases at V and 0 bases at J, with 14 bases between the two ends. Germline loops: CDR1 LGHDT, CDR2 YNNKEL (reference sequence). The CDR3 totals 16 residues.

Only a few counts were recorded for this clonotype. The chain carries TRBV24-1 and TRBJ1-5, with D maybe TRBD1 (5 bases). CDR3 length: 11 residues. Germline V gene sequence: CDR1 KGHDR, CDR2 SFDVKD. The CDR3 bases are TGTGCACGACAGCCCAATCAGCCCCAGCATTTT. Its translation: CARQPNQPQHF.

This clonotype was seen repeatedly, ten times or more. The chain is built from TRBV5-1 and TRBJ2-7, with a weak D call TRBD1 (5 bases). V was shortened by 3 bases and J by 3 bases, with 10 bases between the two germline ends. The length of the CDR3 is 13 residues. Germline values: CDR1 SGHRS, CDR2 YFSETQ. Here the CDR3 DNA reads TGCGCCAGCAGCTCTGGGGCCCACTACGAGCAGTACTTC. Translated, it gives CASSSGAHYEQYF.

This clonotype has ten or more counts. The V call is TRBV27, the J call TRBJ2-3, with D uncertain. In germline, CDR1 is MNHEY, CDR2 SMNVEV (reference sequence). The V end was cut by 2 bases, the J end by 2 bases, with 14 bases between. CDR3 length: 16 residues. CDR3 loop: CASSLIRAPVTDTQYF. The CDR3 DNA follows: TGTGCCAGCAGTTTAATCCGTGCCCCGGTCACAGATACGCAGTATTTT.

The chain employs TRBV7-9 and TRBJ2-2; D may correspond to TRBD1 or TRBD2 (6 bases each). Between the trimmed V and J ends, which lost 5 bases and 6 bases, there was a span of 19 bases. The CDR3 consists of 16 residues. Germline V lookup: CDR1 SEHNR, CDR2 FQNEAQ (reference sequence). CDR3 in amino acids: CASSPSPGAEAGELFF. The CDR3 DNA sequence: TGTGCCAGCAGCCCCTCTCCGGGGGCAGAGGCCGGGGAGCTGTTTTTT.

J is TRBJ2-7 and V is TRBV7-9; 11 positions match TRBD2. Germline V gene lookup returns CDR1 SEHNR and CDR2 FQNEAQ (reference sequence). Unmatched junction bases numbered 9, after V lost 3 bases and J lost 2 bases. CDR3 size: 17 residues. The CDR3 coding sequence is TGTGCCAGCAGCTTGACCCACGGGACTAGCGGCCCCTACGAGCAGTACTTC. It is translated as CASSLTHGTSGPYEQYF.

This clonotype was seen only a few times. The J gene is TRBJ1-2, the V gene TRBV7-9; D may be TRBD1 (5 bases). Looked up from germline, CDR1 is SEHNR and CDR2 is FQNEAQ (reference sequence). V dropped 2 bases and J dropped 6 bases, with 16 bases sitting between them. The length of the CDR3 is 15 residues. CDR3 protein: CASSLIGGTEDGYTF. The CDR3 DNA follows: TGTGCCAGCAGCTTAATCGGCGGGACGGAAGATGGCTACACCTTC.

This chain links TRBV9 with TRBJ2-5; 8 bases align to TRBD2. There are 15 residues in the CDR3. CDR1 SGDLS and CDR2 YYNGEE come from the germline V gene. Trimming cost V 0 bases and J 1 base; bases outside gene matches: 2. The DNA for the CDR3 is TGTGCCAGCAGCGTAGGCGGGGGGACCCAAGAGACCCAGTACTTC. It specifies CASSVGGGTQETQYF.

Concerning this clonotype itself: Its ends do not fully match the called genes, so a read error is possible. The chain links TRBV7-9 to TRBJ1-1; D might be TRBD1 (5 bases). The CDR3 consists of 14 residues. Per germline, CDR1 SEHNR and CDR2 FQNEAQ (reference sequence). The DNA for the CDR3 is TGTGCCAGCAGCTTAAGTTCAGGGAACACGGAAGCTTTGTTT. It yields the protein CASSLSSGNTEALF. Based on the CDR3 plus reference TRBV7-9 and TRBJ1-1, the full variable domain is DTGVSQNPRHKITKRGQNVTFRCDPISEHNRLYWYRQTLGQGPEFLTYFQNEAQLEKSRLLSDRFSAERPKGSFSTLEIQRTEQGDSAMYLCASSLSSGNTEALFGQGTRLTVV.

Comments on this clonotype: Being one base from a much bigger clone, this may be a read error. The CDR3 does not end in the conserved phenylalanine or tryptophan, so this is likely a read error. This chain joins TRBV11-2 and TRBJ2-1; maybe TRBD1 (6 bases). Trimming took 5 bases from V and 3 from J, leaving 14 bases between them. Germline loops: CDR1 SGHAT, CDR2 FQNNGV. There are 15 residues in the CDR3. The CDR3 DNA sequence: TGTGCCAGCAGCCGGACAGTGGGTCGCTACAATGAGCAGTTCTCC. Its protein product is CASSRTVGRYNEQFS.

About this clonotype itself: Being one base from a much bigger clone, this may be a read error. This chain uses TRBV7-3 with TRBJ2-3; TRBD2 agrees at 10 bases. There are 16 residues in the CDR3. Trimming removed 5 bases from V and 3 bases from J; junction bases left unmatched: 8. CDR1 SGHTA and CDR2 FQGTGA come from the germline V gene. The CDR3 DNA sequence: TGTGCCAGCAGCGTAATAGCGGGAGGTTTAACAGATACGCAGTATTTT. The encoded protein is CASSVIAGGLTDTQYF.

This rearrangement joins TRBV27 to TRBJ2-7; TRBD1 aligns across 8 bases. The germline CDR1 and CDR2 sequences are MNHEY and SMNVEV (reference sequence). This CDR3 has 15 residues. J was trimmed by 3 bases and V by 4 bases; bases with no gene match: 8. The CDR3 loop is CASSSGQGFNYEQYF. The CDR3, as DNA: TGTGCCAGCAGTTCAGGACAGGGTTTTAACTACGAGCAGTACTTC.

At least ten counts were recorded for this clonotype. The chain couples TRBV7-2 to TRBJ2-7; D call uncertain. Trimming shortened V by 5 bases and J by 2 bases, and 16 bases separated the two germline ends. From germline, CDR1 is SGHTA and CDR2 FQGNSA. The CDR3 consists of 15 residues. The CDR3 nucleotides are TGTGCCAGCAGCCTAGAACGGTGGCCCCCCTACGAGCAGTACTTC. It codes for CASSLERWPPYEQYF.

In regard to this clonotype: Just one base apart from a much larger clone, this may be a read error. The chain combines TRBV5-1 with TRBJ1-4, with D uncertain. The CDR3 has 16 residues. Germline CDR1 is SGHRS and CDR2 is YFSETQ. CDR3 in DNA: TGCGCCAGCAGCTTGGAGCCATATAGCACTAATGAAAGACTGTTTTTT. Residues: CASSLEPYSTNERLFF.

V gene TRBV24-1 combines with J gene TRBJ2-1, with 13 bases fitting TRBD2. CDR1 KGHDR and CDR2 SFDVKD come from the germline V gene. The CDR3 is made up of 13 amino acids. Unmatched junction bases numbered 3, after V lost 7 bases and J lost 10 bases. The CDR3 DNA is TGTGCCACCAGGGCACTAGCGGGGGGGGAGCAGTTCTTC. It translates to CATRALAGGEQFF.

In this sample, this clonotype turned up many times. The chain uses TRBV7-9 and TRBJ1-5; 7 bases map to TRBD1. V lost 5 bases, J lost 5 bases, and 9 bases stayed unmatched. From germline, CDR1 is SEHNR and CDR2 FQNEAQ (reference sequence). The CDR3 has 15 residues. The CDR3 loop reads CASSPTGHDHQPQHF. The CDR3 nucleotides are TGTGCCAGCAGCCCGACAGGGCACGACCATCAGCCCCAGCATTTT.

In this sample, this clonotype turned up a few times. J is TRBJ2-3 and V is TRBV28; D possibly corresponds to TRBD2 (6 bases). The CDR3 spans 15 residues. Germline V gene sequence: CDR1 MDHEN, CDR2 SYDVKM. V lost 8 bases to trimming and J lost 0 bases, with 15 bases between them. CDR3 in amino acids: CASEISSDSTDTQYF. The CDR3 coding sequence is TGTGCCAGCGAAATATCTAGCGACAGCACAGATACGCAGTATTTT.

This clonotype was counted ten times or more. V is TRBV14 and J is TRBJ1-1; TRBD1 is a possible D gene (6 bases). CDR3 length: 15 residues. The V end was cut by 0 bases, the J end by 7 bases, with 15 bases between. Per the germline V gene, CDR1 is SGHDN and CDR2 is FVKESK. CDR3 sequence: CASSQDGQPKYEAFF. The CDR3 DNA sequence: TGTGCCAGCAGCCAAGATGGACAGCCCAAGTATGAAGCTTTCTTT.

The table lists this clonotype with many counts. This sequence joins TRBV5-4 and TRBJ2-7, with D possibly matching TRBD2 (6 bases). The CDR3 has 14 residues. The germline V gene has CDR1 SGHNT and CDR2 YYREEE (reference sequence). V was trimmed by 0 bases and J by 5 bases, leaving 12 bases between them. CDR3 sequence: CASSLAPGRHEQYF. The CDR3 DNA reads TGTGCCAGCAGCTTGGCCCCAGGGAGGCACGAGCAGTACTTC.

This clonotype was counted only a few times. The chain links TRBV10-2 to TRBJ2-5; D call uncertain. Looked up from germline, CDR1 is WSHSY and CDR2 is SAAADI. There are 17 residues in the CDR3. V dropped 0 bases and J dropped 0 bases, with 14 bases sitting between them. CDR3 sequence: CASSESGSFTYQETQYF. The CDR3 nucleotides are TGCGCCAGCAGTGAGTCAGGGTCATTTACGTACCAAGAGACCCAGTACTTC.

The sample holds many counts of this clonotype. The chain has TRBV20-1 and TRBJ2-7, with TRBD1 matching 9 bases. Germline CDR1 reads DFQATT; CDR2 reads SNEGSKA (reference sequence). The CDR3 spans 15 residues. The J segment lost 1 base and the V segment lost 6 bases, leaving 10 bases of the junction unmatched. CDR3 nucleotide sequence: TGCAGTGCAACGTCACGGACAGGGGTGTCCTACGAGCAGTACTTC. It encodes CSATSRTGVSYEQYF.

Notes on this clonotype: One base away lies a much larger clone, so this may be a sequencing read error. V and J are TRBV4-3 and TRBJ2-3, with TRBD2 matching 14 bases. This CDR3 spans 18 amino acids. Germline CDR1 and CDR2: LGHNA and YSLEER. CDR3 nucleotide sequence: TGCGCCAGCGGCCAAGAACCGGGACTAGCGGGGGTCACAGATACGCAGTATTTT. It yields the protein CASGQEPGLAGVTDTQYF.

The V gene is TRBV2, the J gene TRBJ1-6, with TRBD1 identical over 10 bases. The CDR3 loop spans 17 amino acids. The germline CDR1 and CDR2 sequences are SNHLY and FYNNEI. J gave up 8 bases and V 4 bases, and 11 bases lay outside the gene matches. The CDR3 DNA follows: TGTGCCAGCAGTGCTGAAGGGACAGGGGAGCTTTATTCACCCCTCCACTTT. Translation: CASSAEGTGELYSPLHF.

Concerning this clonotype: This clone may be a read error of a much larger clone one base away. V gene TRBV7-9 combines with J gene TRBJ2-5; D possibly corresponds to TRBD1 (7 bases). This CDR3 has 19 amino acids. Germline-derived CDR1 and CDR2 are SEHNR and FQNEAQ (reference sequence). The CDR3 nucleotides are TGTGCCAGCAGCTTATTGTCGGCTGGCGGGACAGCAGTCCAAGAGTCCCAGTACTTC. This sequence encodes CASSLLSAGGTAVQESQYF.

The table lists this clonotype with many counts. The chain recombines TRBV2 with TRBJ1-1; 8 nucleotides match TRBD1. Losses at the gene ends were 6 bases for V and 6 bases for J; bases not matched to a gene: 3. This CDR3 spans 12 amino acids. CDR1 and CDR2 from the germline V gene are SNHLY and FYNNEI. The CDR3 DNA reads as TGTGCCAGCAGGGGGGGACAGGCTGAAGCTTTCTTT. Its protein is CASRGGQAEAFF.

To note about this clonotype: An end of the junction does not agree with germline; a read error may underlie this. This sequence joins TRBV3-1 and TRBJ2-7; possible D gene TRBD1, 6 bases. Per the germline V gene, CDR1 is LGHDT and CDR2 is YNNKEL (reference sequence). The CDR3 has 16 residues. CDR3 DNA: TGTGCCGGCAGCCAAGAGGACCACAGGGCATTTCAGGAGCAGTACTTC. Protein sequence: CAGSQEDHRAFQEQYF.

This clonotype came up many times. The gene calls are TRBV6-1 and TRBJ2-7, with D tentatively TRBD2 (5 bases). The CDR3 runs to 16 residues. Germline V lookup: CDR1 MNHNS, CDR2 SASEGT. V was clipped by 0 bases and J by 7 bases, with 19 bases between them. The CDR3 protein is CASSEAPWGAMGEQYF. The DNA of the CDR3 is TGTGCCAGCAGTGAAGCGCCCTGGGGAGCAATGGGAGAGCAGTACTTC.